The 12 T cell receptor beta chains below were found in one sample sequenced in a study of cytomegalovirus exposure and HLA in healthy donors. Primers included in the PCR were 60 Vbeta and 13 Jbeta primers. TCRdb's copy holds only in-frame clones and misses some; the assay was immunoSEQ multiplex PCR. The sample yields 150,000 or so clones, roughly 79% seen once. Sample: PBMCs. The receptor source for this set is a man aged 25-40 years in good health and CMV-seronegative.

This sequence joins TRBV5-1 and TRBJ2-3, with 9 bases aligning to TRBD2. V lost 0 bases, J lost 0 bases, and 8 bases stayed unmatched. The CDR3 is 18 residues long. In germline, CDR1 is SGHRS, CDR2 YFSETQ. The CDR3 protein is CASSLGVTSGSSTDTQYF. In nucleotides, the CDR3 is TGCGCCAGCAGCTTGGGGGTTACTAGCGGGTCTAGCACAGATACGCAGTATTTT. The variable domain in full, completed from reference TRBV5-1 and TRBJ2-3, reads KAGVTQTPRYLIKTRGQQVTLSCSPISGHRSVSWYQQTPGQGLQFLFEYFSETQRNKGNFPGRFSGRQFSNSRSEMNVSTLELGDSALYLCASSLGVTSGSSTDTQYFGPGTRLTVL.

The chain combines TRBV19 with TRBJ2-2; tentatively, D is TRBD2 (6 bases). CDR1 and CDR2 from the germline V gene are LNHDA and SQIVND (reference sequence). The CDR3 contains 14 residues. Trimming stripped 5 bases from V and 3 bases from J, with 10 bases between. CDR3 in DNA: TGTGCCAGTAGTGTACTAGCAGACACCGGGGAGCTGTTTTTT. Protein: CASSVLADTGELFF.

This rearrangement joins TRBV7-9 to TRBJ2-3; a possible D gene is TRBD2 (5 bases). The CDR3 has 13 residues. The germline V gene encodes CDR1 SEHNR and CDR2 FQNEAQ (reference sequence). With 6 bases removed from V and 1 base from J, the gap between germline ends came to 8 bases. CDR3 region: CASRNSGTDTQYF. The CDR3 DNA reads TGTGCCAGCAGGAATAGCGGCACAGATACGCAGTATTTT. Filled out from reference TRBV7-9 and TRBJ2-3, the complete variable domain reads DTGVSQNPRHKITKRGQNVTFRCDPISEHNRLYWYRQTLGQGPEFLTYFQNEAQLEKSRLLSDRFSAERPKGSFSTLEIQRTEQGDSAMYLCASRNSGTDTQYFGPGTRLTVL.

The rearrangement joins TRBV28 to TRBJ2-3; 10 bases fit TRBD2. V gave up 3 bases and J gave up 6 bases; unmatched junction bases: 9. The CDR3 has 16 amino acids. Germline V gives CDR1 MDHEN, CDR2 SYDVKM. CDR3 coding DNA: TGTGCCAGCAGTTTGTCCACTAGCGGGGCCCCGGATACGCAGTATTTT. The encoded protein is CASSLSTSGAPDTQYF.

This chain links TRBV7-2 with TRBJ1-2, with 8 bases identical to TRBD1. CDR3 size: 14 residues. V was clipped by 5 bases and J by 4 bases; unmatched bases: 6. In germline, CDR1 is SGHTA, CDR2 FQGNSA. The CDR3 is CASSGRQGSYGYTF. The CDR3 coding sequence is TGTGCCAGCAGCGGGCGACAGGGGTCCTATGGCTACACCTTC.

This chain uses TRBV28 with TRBJ1-5, with D maybe TRBD1 (5 bases). The CDR3 contains 16 residues. CDR1 and CDR2 (germline): MDHEN, SYDVKM. V was pared by 5 bases and J by 3 bases, with 17 bases between. CDR3 in amino acids: CASSRLGQGYNQPQHF. DNA for the CDR3: TGTGCCAGCAGTCGCCTGGGGCAGGGCTACAATCAGCCCCAGCATTTT.

The chain combines TRBV25-1 with TRBJ1-1; D perhaps matches TRBD1 (6 bases). V was clipped by 4 bases and J by 3 bases, with 9 bases between them. This CDR3 spans 13 amino acids. CDR1 and CDR2 from the germline V gene are MGHDK and SYGVNS. Here the CDR3 DNA reads TGTGCCAGCAGTGTAACAGGGTACACTGAAGCTTTCTTT. This translates into CASSVTGYTEAFF.

V usage is TRBV5-4 and J usage is TRBJ1-6; D is unclear. Between the trimmed V and J ends, which lost 0 bases and 5 bases, there was a span of 6 bases. The CDR3 covers 14 residues. Germline V lookup: CDR1 SGHNT, CDR2 YYREEE (reference sequence). The CDR3 protein is CASSLEQDNSPLHF. CDR3 in DNA: TGTGCCAGCAGCTTGGAACAAGATAATTCACCCCTCCACTTT.

About this clone itself: The same CDR3 is also encoded by other DNA sequences in this sample. J is TRBJ2-5 and V is TRBV9; TRBD2 might be the D (6 bases). V was pared by 4 bases and J by 2 bases, with 15 bases between. The CDR3 consists of 15 residues. Germline V CDR1 and CDR2: SGDLS, YYNGEE. CDR3: CASSSSGGLQETQYF. The CDR3 DNA is TGTGCCAGCAGCTCTAGTGGGGGGTTGCAAGAGACCCAGTACTTC.

The chain combines TRBV10-3 with TRBJ2-5, with 7 bases aligning to TRBD2. The CDR3 is 14 amino acids. V shed 0 bases and J 5 bases; nucleotides not matched to a gene: 3. CDR1 is ENHRY and CDR2 is SYGVKD in the germline V gene. This chain's CDR3 is CAISESGREETQYF. Written as DNA, the CDR3 is TGTGCCATCAGTGAGTCAGGGCGGGAGGAGACCCAGTACTTC.

CDR3 bases: TGCGCCAGCAGCCAAGATCCAGGAGGGTCCTCTGGAAACACCATATATTTT. It translates to CASSQDPGGSSGNTIYF. V gene TRBV4-3 combines with J gene TRBJ1-3; D unresolved. The CDR3 sequence is 17 residues long. Trimming shortened V by 0 bases and J by 0 bases, and 12 bases separated the two germline ends. Germline V gene sequence: CDR1 LGHNA, CDR2 YSLEER.

This rearrangement joins TRBV7-3 to TRBJ2-5; 8 bases line up with TRBD2. The CDR3 totals 14 residues. CDR1 is SGHTA and CDR2 is FQGTGA in the germline V gene. Trimming took 2 bases from V and 5 from J; bases not matched to a gene: 4. CDR3 sequence (DNA): TGTGCCAGCAGCTTACACGGGGGGGCGGAGACCCAGTACTTC. Amino acids: CASSLHGGAETQYF.